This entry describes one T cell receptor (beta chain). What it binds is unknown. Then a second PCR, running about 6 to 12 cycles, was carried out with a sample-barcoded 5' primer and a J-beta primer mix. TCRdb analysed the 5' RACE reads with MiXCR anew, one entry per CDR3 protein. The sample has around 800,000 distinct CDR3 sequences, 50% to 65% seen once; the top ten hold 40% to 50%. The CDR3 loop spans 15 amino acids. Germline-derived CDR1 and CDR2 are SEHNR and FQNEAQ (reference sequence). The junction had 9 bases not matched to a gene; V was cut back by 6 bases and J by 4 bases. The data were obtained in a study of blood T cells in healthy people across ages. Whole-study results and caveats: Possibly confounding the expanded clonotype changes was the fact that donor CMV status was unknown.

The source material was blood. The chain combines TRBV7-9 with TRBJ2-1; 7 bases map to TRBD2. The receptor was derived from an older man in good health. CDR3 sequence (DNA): TGTGCCAGCAGTGATCTAGCGGACGCTTACAATGAGCAGTTCTTC. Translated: CASSDLADAYNEQFF.